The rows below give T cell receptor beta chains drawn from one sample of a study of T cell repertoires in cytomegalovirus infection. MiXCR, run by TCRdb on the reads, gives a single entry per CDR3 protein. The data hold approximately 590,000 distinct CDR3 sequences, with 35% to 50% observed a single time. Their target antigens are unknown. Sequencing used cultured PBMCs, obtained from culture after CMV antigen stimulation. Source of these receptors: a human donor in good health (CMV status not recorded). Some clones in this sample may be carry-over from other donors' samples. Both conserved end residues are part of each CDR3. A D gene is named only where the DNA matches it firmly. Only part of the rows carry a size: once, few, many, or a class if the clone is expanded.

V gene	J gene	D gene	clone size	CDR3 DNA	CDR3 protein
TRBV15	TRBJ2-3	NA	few	TGTGCCACCAGCAGAGATGGGGGCACAGATACGCAGTATTTT	CATSRDGGTDTQYF
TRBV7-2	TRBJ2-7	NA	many	TGTGCCAGCAGCCCAACAGGGTTCGTGCAGTACTTC	CASSPTGFVQYF
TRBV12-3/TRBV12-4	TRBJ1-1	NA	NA	TGTGCCAGCAGTTTTGCGGCAGTCTCGAACACTGAAGCTTTCTTT	CASSFAAVSNTEAFF
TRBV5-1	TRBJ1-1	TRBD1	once	TGCGCCAGCAGCGGTACAGGGGCGAACACTGAAGCTTTCTTT	CASSGTGANTEAFF
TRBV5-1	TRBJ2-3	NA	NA	TGCGCCAGCACCACGGGCTACACTAGCACAGATACGCAGTATTTT	CASTTGYTSTDTQYF
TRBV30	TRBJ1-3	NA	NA	TGTGCCTGGAGTGTACGCAGGGTTGGAAACACCATATATTTT	CAWSVRRVGNTIYF
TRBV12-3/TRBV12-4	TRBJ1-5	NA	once	TGTGCCAGCAGTTCCGGAGGGGACATATTTCAGCCCCAGCATTTT	CASSSGGDIFQPQHF
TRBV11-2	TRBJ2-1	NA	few	TGTGCCAGCAGCTCGCTGAGGAAGCAGTTCTTC	CASSSLRKQFF
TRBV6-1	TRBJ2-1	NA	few	TGTGCCAGCAGTGCGCAGGGTTCCTACAATGAGCAGTTCTTC	CASSAQGSYNEQFF
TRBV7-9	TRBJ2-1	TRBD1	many	TGTGCCAGCAGCGAAGGCACGCATCCGGGACAGGGTCTGTCCGTCTCCTACAATGAGCAGTTCTTC	CASSEGTHPGQGLSVSYNEQFF
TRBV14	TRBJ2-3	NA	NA	TGTGCCAGCAGCCAAATCGGGACTTTTTATTTT	CASSQIGTFYF
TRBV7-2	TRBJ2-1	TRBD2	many	TGTGCCAGCAGTCGGGAGGCCTACAATGAGCAGTTCTTC	CASSREAYNEQFF
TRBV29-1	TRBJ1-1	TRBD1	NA	TGCAGCGTTGAAAGGCTTGTTGACAGGGAGGCGCGCACTGAAGCTTTCTTT	CSVERLVDREARTEAFF
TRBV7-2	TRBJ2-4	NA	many	TGTGCCAGCAGCTTACAGGGGGCCAAAAACATTCAGTACTTC	CASSLQGAKNIQYF
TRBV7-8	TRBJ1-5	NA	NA	TGTGCCAGCAGCCCCCGGACCAGGGCGAGCAATCAGCCCCAGCATTTT	CASSPRTRASNQPQHF
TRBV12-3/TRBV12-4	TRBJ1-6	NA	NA	TGTGCCAGCAGTTTAGTGACAGCAAATTCACCCCTCCACTTT	CASSLVTANSPLHF
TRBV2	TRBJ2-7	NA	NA	TGTGCCAGCACGAAAGGACTGAGCTACGAGCAGTACTTC	CASTKGLSYEQYF
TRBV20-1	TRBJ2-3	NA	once	TGCAGTGCTACCGAAACCCTGGCAAGCGCAGATACGCAGTATTTT	CSATETLASADTQYF
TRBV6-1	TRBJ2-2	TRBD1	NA	TGTGCCAGCAGCGATACGGGACAGTACATTACCACCGGGGAGCTGTTTTTT	CASSDTGQYITTGELFF
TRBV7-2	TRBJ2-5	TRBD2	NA	TGTGCCAGCAGCTTAGAGGCTAGCGGGGGGCGGAGGGAGACCCAGTACTTC	CASSLEASGGRRETQYF
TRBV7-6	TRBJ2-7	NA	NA	TGTGCCAGCAGCTTAGGGTCCGAGTGGGAGCAGTGCTTC	CASSLGSEWEQCF
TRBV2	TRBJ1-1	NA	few	TGTGCCAGCAGTGCAGAGGGTCCTTCCTCCGAAGCTTTCTTT	CASSAEGPSSEAFF
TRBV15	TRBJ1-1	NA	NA	TGTGCCACCAGCAGGACGGGGAACACTGAAGCTTTCTTT	CATSRTGNTEAFF
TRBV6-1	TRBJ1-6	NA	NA	TGTGCCAGCAGTGAAGCACGGCAGATGATCGGGTCACCCCTCCACTTT	CASSEARQMIGSPLHF
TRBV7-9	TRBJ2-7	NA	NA	TGTGCCAGCGGTACCCTGGGAGCCGAGCAGTACTTC	CASGTLGAEQYF
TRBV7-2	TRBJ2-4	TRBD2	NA	TGTGCCAGCAGCTCCGGACTAGCGGACATTCAGTACTTC	CASSSGLADIQYF
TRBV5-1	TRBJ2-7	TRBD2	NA	TGCGCCAGCAGCCCGGGGACTAGCGGGATTTCCTACGAGCAGTACTTC	CASSPGTSGISYEQYF
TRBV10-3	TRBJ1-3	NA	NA	TGTGCCATCAGTGAGTCCCTCGGGATCAGAGACTCTGGAAACACCATATATTTT	CAISESLGIRDSGNTIYF
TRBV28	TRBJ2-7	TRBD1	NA	TGTGCCAGCAGTTTATACGGACAGGCATACGAGCAGTACTTC	CASSLYGQAYEQYF
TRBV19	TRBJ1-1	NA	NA	TGTGCCAGTAGTTACGATATGAACACTGAAGCTTTCTTT	CASSYDMNTEAFF
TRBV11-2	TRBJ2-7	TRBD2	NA	TGTGCCAGCAGCTTAAATCCCGGGAGGGCTTACGAGCAGTACTTC	CASSLNPGRAYEQYF
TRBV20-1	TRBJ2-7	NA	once	TGCAGTGCTAGGGAGTATGCAGGGTATCTCTCCGAGCAGTACTTC	CSAREYAGYLSEQYF